The 30 T cell receptor beta chains in this list originate from one sample, sequenced in a study of blood T cell repertoires in COVID-19. This table comes from immunoSEQ multiplex PCR, and its TCRdb copy is limited to in-frame clones, with some not included. The table has more than 250,000 clones, around 89% seen once. The sequencing input was peripheral blood. These receptors were taken from a man between 18 and 29 years old who had recovered from COVID-19.

The chain is built from TRBV13 and TRBJ2-1; 8 bases match TRBD1. This CDR3 spans 18 amino acids. Per the germline V gene, CDR1 is PRHDT and CDR2 is FYEKMQ (reference sequence). The J segment lost 1 base and the V segment lost 5 bases, leaving 13 bases of the junction unmatched. The CDR3 loop is CASSPQGAGTMSYNEQFF. The CDR3, as DNA: TGTGCCAGCAGCCCCCAGGGGGCGGGAACCATGTCCTACAATGAGCAGTTCTTC.

This chain connects TRBV2 to TRBJ1-2; 12 bases align to TRBD1. The J segment lost 7 bases and the V segment lost 11 bases, leaving 5 bases of the junction unmatched. The CDR3 is 12 residues long. CDR1 and CDR2 from the germline V gene are SNHLY and FYNNEI. The DNA for the CDR3 is TGTGCCTGGGACAGGGGGCAGGTTGGCTACACCTTC. Translating gives CAWDRGQVGYTF.

The V gene is TRBV25-1, the J gene TRBJ2-5; 8 bases agree with TRBD2. Germline CDR1 MGHDK, CDR2 SYGVNS. CDR3 length equals 16 residues. Unmatched junction bases numbered 6, after V lost 2 bases and J lost 1 base. This CDR3 reads CASSEGASGFQETQYF. The DNA for the CDR3 is TGTGCCAGCAGTGAAGGGGCTAGCGGGTTCCAAGAGACCCAGTACTTC.

The chain couples TRBV27 to TRBJ1-5; TRBD1 matches 8 bases. This CDR3 is built from 15 residues. Per germline, CDR1 MNHEY and CDR2 SMNVEV (reference sequence). V lost 5 bases to trimming and J lost 9 bases; unmatched junction nucleotides: 12. The chain's CDR3 is CASSDLGQGLSPQHF. CDR3 DNA sequence: TGTGCCAGCAGTGACCTCGGACAGGGTCTTTCGCCCCAGCATTTT.

The J gene is TRBJ1-5, the V gene TRBV23-1; a weak D match, TRBD1 (6 bases). TRBV23-1 is filed as an ORF, its function uncertain. Trimming pared 0 bases from V and 2 bases from J, leaving 8 bases between. The CDR3 spans 15 residues. CDR3 sequence: CASSQSPGGNQPQHF. Here the CDR3 DNA reads TGCGCCAGCAGTCAATCGCCAGGGGGCAATCAGCCCCAGCATTTT.

The chain is built from TRBV10-1 and TRBJ1-4; D remains ambiguous. V was trimmed by 7 bases and J by 16 bases, leaving 7 bases between them. The germline V gene encodes CDR1 WNHNN and CDR2 SYGVQD (reference sequence). The CDR3 loop spans 8 amino acids. CDR3 DNA: TGCGCCAGCACCCAACAGTTTTTT. This gives the protein CASTQQFF.

This clone was seen a few times. The rearrangement uses TRBV4-1 and TRBJ2-7; 9 nucleotides agree with TRBD2. Per the germline V gene, CDR1 is MGHRA and CDR2 is YSYEKL. The J segment lost 0 bases and the V segment lost 2 bases, leaving 11 bases of the junction unmatched. This CDR3 has 18 residues. CDR3 residues: CASSQMFVRGRASYEQYF. The CDR3 bases are TGCGCCAGCAGCCAAATGTTTGTCCGCGGGAGGGCCTCCTACGAGCAGTACTTC.

This clone came up a few times. The chain combines TRBV3-1 (or the pseudogene TRBV3-2) with TRBJ2-5; 9 bases match TRBD1. J lost 5 bases, V lost 1 base, and 8 bases had no gene match. The CDR3 is 16 amino acids. The germline V gene has CDR1 LGHDT and CDR2 YNNKEL (reference sequence). The CDR3 nucleotides are TGTGCCAGCAGCCAAGGACCGGGACAGGGCCTGGAGACCCAGTACTTC. It codes for CASSQGPGQGLETQYF.

This chain joins TRBV2 and TRBJ1-2; D remains ambiguous. Trimming stripped 6 bases from V and 0 bases from J, with 14 bases between. The CDR3 is made up of 15 amino acids. Looked up from germline, CDR1 is SNHLY and CDR2 is FYNNEI. The CDR3 sequence is CASSLLLASNYGYTF. The CDR3 DNA reads TGTGCCAGCAGCCTCCTTCTAGCGTCTAACTATGGCTACACCTTC.

V usage is TRBV27 and J usage is TRBJ1-6; perhaps TRBD1 as D (5 bases). Trimming removed 4 bases at V and 5 bases at J, with 9 bases between. This CDR3 is built from 14 residues. CDR1 is MNHEY and CDR2 is SMNVEV in the germline V gene (reference sequence). CDR3 in amino acids: CASSSTANNSPLHF. For the CDR3, the DNA is TGTGCCAGCAGTTCGACAGCGAATAATTCACCCCTCCACTTT.

DNA for the CDR3: TGTGCCAGCAGCTTGACAGAAAATGAGCAGTTCTTC. The encoded protein is CASSLTENEQFF. V and J are TRBV5-6 and TRBJ2-1; D gene uncertain. Trimming pared 1 base from V and 7 bases from J, leaving 6 bases between. The CDR3 runs to 12 residues. Germline V CDR1 and CDR2: SGHDT, YYEEEE.

In this sample, this clone turned up once. The V and J genes are TRBV5-4 and TRBJ2-5; 8 bases agree with TRBD2. V shed 1 base, J shed 2 bases, and the junction held 1 base outside the gene matches. The CDR3 is 14 residues long. From germline, CDR1 is SGHNT and CDR2 YYREEE (reference sequence). This CDR3 is CASSLSGGQETQYF. The CDR3 DNA is TGTGCCAGCAGCTTGTCGGGGGGGCAAGAGACCCAGTACTTC.

Concerning this clone: Other DNA sequences from this sample encode an identical CDR3 as well. The chain links TRBV27 to TRBJ2-3; 7 bases match TRBD2. Germline loops: CDR1 MNHEY, CDR2 SMNVEV (reference sequence). Trimming removed 3 bases from V and 2 bases from J; junction bases left unmatched: 2. The CDR3 has 14 amino acids. The CDR3 here is CASSLRGYTDTQYF. CDR3 bases: TGTGCCAGCAGTTTGCGGGGGTACACAGATACGCAGTATTTT.

The V gene is TRBV7-2, the J gene TRBJ2-7; 7 bases align to TRBD1. The V gene's germline CDR1 is SGHTA and CDR2 FQGNSA. J was trimmed by 2 bases and V by 5 bases; bases with no gene match: 9. This CDR3 comprises 15 residues. CDR3 protein: CASSVDRWVTYEQYF. As DNA, the CDR3 is TGTGCCAGCAGCGTGGACAGGTGGGTCACCTACGAGCAGTACTTC. The full variable domain, with the rest looked up from reference TRBV7-2 and TRBJ2-7, is GAGVSQSPSNKVTEKGKDVELRCDPISGHTALYWYRQSLGQGLEFLIYFQGNSAPDKSGLPSDRFSAERTGGSVSTLTIQRTQQEDSAVYLCASSVDRWVTYEQYFGPGTRLTVT.

The chain combines TRBV6-5 with TRBJ2-5, with D hard to call. The CDR3 runs 15 residues. Germline V CDR1 and CDR2: MNHEY, SVGAGI. Deletions cut 6 bases from V and 4 bases from J, with 18 bases between. CDR3 bases: TGTGCCAGCAGCCCCTTGATGAATTCAGGAGAGACCCAGTACTTC. This sequence encodes CASSPLMNSGETQYF.

This chain links TRBV11-2 with TRBJ1-1, with D perhaps matching TRBD1 (5 bases). With 3 bases removed from V and 6 bases from J, the gap between germline ends came to 14 bases. Germline V gene sequence: CDR1 SGHAT, CDR2 FQNNGV. CDR3 length equals 14 residues. This CDR3 is CASSFGAIGPEAFF. In DNA, the CDR3 is TGTGCCAGCAGCTTTGGGGCTATAGGGCCTGAAGCTTTCTTT.

V and J are TRBV5-8 and TRBJ1-2; a possible D gene is TRBD1 (6 bases). The germline V and J ends were trimmed by 1 base and 4 bases, with 8 bases remaining between them. The CDR3 spans 13 residues. The germline gives CDR1 SGHTS, CDR2 YDEGEE. CDR3 nucleotides: TGTGCCAGCAGCTTGCAGGGGACCTATGGCTACACCTTC. Amino acids: CASSLQGTYGYTF.

The chain has TRBV5-4 and TRBJ2-3, with 9 bases aligning to TRBD1. The CDR3 runs to 15 residues. Germline V gene lookup returns CDR1 SGHNT and CDR2 YYREEE (reference sequence). The trim removed 3 bases at V and 2 bases at J, leaving 4 bases unmatched. CDR3 amino acids: CASSSYRGPTDTQYF. The DNA of the CDR3 is TGTGCCAGCAGCTCTTACAGGGGGCCCACAGATACGCAGTATTTT.

The chain joins TRBV4-2 to TRBJ1-4, with 8 bases lining up with TRBD1. The CDR3 consists of 17 residues. Germline CDR1 and CDR2: LGHNA and YNFKEQ. The J segment lost 5 bases and the V segment lost 1 base, leaving 9 bases of the junction unmatched. The DNA of the CDR3 is TGTGCCAGCAGCCAAGGGACAGGGAGGCTGTTCAATGAAAAACTGTTTTTT. It translates to CASSQGTGRLFNEKLFF.

This chain connects TRBV19 to TRBJ2-1; tentative D call: TRBD1 (5 bases). The CDR3 is 17 amino acids. V gave up 5 bases and J gave up 10 bases, with 27 bases separating them. Germline assignment: CDR1 LNHDA and CDR2 SQIVND (reference sequence). This CDR3 reads CASSHDSDSYSRWEQFF. In DNA form, the CDR3 reads TGTGCCAGTAGTCATGACTCCGACAGCTACTCTAGATGGGAGCAGTTCTTC.

The chain is built from TRBV7-2 and TRBJ2-7, with TRBD1 matching 9 bases. Germline CDR1 reads SGHTA; CDR2 reads FQGNSA. This CDR3 spans 15 amino acids. The V segment lost 1 base and the J segment 6 bases; nucleotides outside the gene matches: 7. The CDR3 sequence is CASSLDGDRVVEQYF. For the CDR3, the DNA is TGTGCCAGCAGCTTAGACGGGGACAGGGTTGTCGAGCAGTACTTC.

The genes are TRBV11-2 and TRBJ2-1, with 15 bases that match TRBD2. Per the germline V gene, CDR1 is SGHAT and CDR2 is FQNNGV. J lost 9 bases, V lost 3 bases, and 9 bases had no gene match. This CDR3 spans 17 amino acids. The CDR3 reads CASSFGLAGGPWGEQFF. CDR3 DNA: TGTGCCAGCAGCTTCGGACTAGCGGGGGGGCCCTGGGGTGAGCAGTTCTTC.

The chain carries TRBV9 and TRBJ2-3; D is perhaps TRBD2 (5 bases). The length of the CDR3 is 15 residues. The V end lost 0 bases, the J end lost 2 bases, and 10 bases lay between the germline ends. Germline CDR1 SGDLS, CDR2 YYNGEE. CDR3 in DNA: TGTGCCAGCAGCGTAGGAGGGTTCATCACAGATACGCAGTATTTT. It specifies CASSVGGFITDTQYF.

This chain uses TRBV2 with TRBJ1-4, with D possibly TRBD1 on 6 matching bases. The CDR3 sequence is 16 residues long. The V end was cut by 5 bases, the J end by 0 bases, with 13 bases between. Germline CDR1 SNHLY, CDR2 FYNNEI. The CDR3 DNA is TGTGCCAGCAGTTACGGGACATCCGCAACTAATGAAAAACTGTTTTTT. Translated: CASSYGTSATNEKLFF.

The V gene is TRBV6-5, the J gene TRBJ1-1, with TRBD1 matching 9 bases. The CDR3 consists of 15 residues. After removal of 6 bases from V and 0 bases from J, the junction contained 5 bases not matched to a gene. The germline CDR1 and CDR2 sequences are MNHEY and SVGAGI. The CDR3 region is CASSRTGALNTEAFF. CDR3 coding DNA: TGTGCCAGCAGCCGGACAGGGGCCCTGAACACTGAAGCTTTCTTT.

This sequence joins TRBV6-2 or TRBV6-3 and TRBJ1-1; D unclear. Germline V gene lookup returns CDR1 MNHEY and CDR2 SVGEGT. The CDR3 has 13 residues. V was shortened by 2 bases and J by 0 bases, with 4 bases between the two germline ends. This CDR3 reads CASSYIMNTEAFF. Written as DNA, the CDR3 is TGTGCCAGCAGTTACATTATGAACACTGAAGCTTTCTTT.

The chain joins TRBV6-2 or TRBV6-3 to TRBJ1-2, with D maybe TRBD1 (6 bases). V was shortened by 2 bases and J by 4 bases, with 20 bases between the two germline ends. The CDR3 spans 17 residues. The V gene's germline CDR1 is MNHEY and CDR2 SVGEGT. CDR3 nucleotides: TGTGCCAGCAGTTACGCCCCCCGGGCAGGGGACGGCTATGGCTACACCTTC. Translation: CASSYAPRAGDGYGYTF.

The V and J genes are TRBV15 and TRBJ2-3; 14 bases are shared with TRBD2. V lost 0 bases and J lost 0; bases outside the gene matches: 5. This CDR3 has 19 amino acids. Germline V gene lookup returns CDR1 LNHNV and CDR2 YYDKDF (reference sequence). The CDR3 bases are TGTGCCACCAGCAGAGAAGGGACTAGCGGGAGTTTTAGCACAGATACGCAGTATTTT. This sequence encodes CATSREGTSGSFSTDTQYF.

This rearrangement joins TRBV7-9 to TRBJ1-3, with 10 nucleotides matching TRBD1. Trimming removed 1 base from V and 7 bases from J; junction bases left unmatched: 7. There are 16 residues in the CDR3. The V gene's germline CDR1 is SEHNR and CDR2 FQNEAQ (reference sequence). CDR3 region: CASSLEAGTGANTIYF. CDR3 DNA sequence: TGTGCCAGCAGCTTAGAGGCTGGGACAGGGGCGAACACCATATATTTT.

The rearrangement joins TRBV6-1 to TRBJ1-3, with 9 bases matching TRBD1. V shed 4 bases and J 0 bases; nucleotides not matched to a gene: 4. The CDR3 is 16 residues long. Germline V CDR1 and CDR2: MNHNS, SASEGT. Here the CDR3 DNA reads TGTGCCAGCAGTGCGGGACAGGGCCACTCTGGAAACACCATATATTTT. Translation gives CASSAGQGHSGNTIYF.